A selection of T cell receptor beta chains follows, all from one sample in a study of vaccination effects on CD4 cells after COVID-19. What these receptors recognize is not known. TCRdb's table, derived via immunoSEQ multiplex PCR, lists solely in-frame clones and lacks some. The data contain some 50,000 clones, roughly 80% of them singletons. The starting material was CD4+ T cells from PBMCs cultured without peptide, obtained before COVID-19 vaccination. The receptors derive from a human donor who had a prior SARS-CoV-2 infection. Both conserved end residues are part of each CDR3. D genes are given only for firm matches. For some rows the clone size is stated as once, few or many, or as a class when expanded; others skip it.

D gene: NA; V gene: TRBV7-3; J gene: TRBJ2-2; clone size: NA; CDR3 DNA: TGTGCCAGCAGCTCGCAACCGGGCCCCCGATCGGGCGGGGAGCTGTTTTTT; CDR3 protein: CASSSQPGPRSGGELFF
D gene: NA; V gene: TRBV6-5; J gene: TRBJ2-7; clone size: NA; CDR3 DNA: TGTGCCAGCAGTTATTCGGACCGCTACGAGCAGTACTTC; CDR3 protein: CASSYSDRYEQYF
D gene: TRBD1; V gene: TRBV7-3; J gene: TRBJ2-3; clone size: NA; CDR3 DNA: TGTGCCAGCAGCCCCCCCGGACAGGGGCCAGATACGCAGTATTTT; CDR3 protein: CASSPPGQGPDTQYF
D gene: NA; V gene: TRBV4-2; J gene: TRBJ2-1; clone size: NA; CDR3 DNA: TGTGCCAGCACCCAAATCCTTAGGGCGGACGACAATGAGCAGTTCTTC; CDR3 protein: CASTQILRADDNEQFF
D gene: TRBD1; V gene: TRBV7-3; J gene: TRBJ2-5; clone size: NA; CDR3 DNA: TGTGCCAGCAGTCCGGGACAGAGGAGGGAGACCCAGTACTTC; CDR3 protein: CASSPGQRRETQYF
D gene: TRBD2; V gene: TRBV5-1; J gene: TRBJ2-3; clone size: NA; CDR3 DNA: TGCGCCACCCGAAGCGGGGCTAGCGGGAGTACAGATACGCAGTATTTT; CDR3 protein: CATRSGASGSTDTQYF
D gene: TRBD2; V gene: TRBV9; J gene: TRBJ2-7; clone size: NA; CDR3 DNA: TGTGCCAGCAGCTTGACTAGCGGGGGATACGAGCAGTACTTC; CDR3 protein: CASSLTSGGYEQYF
D gene: NA; V gene: TRBV5-6; J gene: TRBJ1-4; clone size: NA; CDR3 DNA: TGTGCCAGCAGCATCAGCGATGAAAAACTGTTTTTT; CDR3 protein: CASSISDEKLFF
D gene: TRBD2; V gene: TRBV5-6; J gene: TRBJ2-3; clone size: few; CDR3 DNA: TGTGCCAGCAGCTACATAGCGGGTGGCACAGATACGCAGTATTTT; CDR3 protein: CASSYIAGGTDTQYF
D gene: NA; V gene: TRBV5-1; J gene: TRBJ2-7; clone size: NA; CDR3 DNA: TGCGCCAGCAGCTTGCATAGTCAGACCTACGAGCAGTACTTC; CDR3 protein: CASSLHSQTYEQYF
D gene: TRBD2; V gene: TRBV10-3; J gene: TRBJ2-7; clone size: NA; CDR3 DNA: TGTGCCATCAGTGAGGGCGTAGCGGGGACCCTCTACGAGCAGTACTTC; CDR3 protein: CAISEGVAGTLYEQYF
D gene: TRBD1; V gene: TRBV6-5; J gene: TRBJ2-6; clone size: NA; CDR3 DNA: TGTGCCAGCAGTTACTCGACAGGGGATGGGGCCAACGTCCTGACTTTC; CDR3 protein: CASSYSTGDGANVLTF
D gene: TRBD1; V gene: TRBV5-1; J gene: TRBJ2-7; clone size: NA; CDR3 DNA: TGCGCCAGCAGCCAACGCAACAACCCGGGACAGTTCTACGAGCAGTACTTC; CDR3 protein: CASSQRNNPGQFYEQYF
D gene: TRBD2; V gene: TRBV7-3; J gene: TRBJ2-3; clone size: NA; CDR3 DNA: TGTGCCAGCAGCCCCCAAGCGGGACGGGACACAGATACGCAGTATTTT; CDR3 protein: CASSPQAGRDTDTQYF
D gene: TRBD1; V gene: TRBV6-6; J gene: TRBJ1-4; clone size: NA; CDR3 DNA: TGTGCCAGCACCTTCGGGTACAGGGGCCCTAATGAAAAACTGTTTTTT; CDR3 protein: CASTFGYRGPNEKLFF
D gene: NA; V gene: TRBV3-1/TRBV3-2; J gene: TRBJ2-4; clone size: NA; CDR3 DNA: TGTGCCAGCAGCCCGTGGGGCAGGGACGCCAAAAACATTCAGTACTTC; CDR3 protein: CASSPWGRDAKNIQYF
D gene: NA; V gene: TRBV13; J gene: TRBJ2-3; clone size: NA; CDR3 DNA: TGTGCCAGCTCCCATAATGGGGATACGCAGTATTTT; CDR3 protein: CASSHNGDTQYF
D gene: NA; V gene: TRBV7-9; J gene: TRBJ2-1; clone size: NA; CDR3 DNA: TGTGCCAGCAGCTTAGGTCCAGGCAGGAATGAGCAGTTCTTC; CDR3 protein: CASSLGPGRNEQFF
D gene: TRBD1; V gene: TRBV11-3; J gene: TRBJ2-2; clone size: once; CDR3 DNA: TGTGCCAGCAGCGCATCCGGGACAGGGGTCACCGGGGAGCTGTTTTTT; CDR3 protein: CASSASGTGVTGELFF
D gene: NA; V gene: TRBV6-5; J gene: TRBJ1-1; clone size: NA; CDR3 DNA: TGTGCCAGCAGTTTCGTAAACAGGAGAACCGAAGCTTTCTTT; CDR3 protein: CASSFVNRRTEAFF
D gene: TRBD1; V gene: TRBV6-5; J gene: TRBJ1-4; clone size: NA; CDR3 DNA: TGTGCCAGCAGTCAACAGGGGCGGGGAAAACTGTTTTTT; CDR3 protein: CASSQQGRGKLFF
D gene: NA; V gene: TRBV6-1; J gene: TRBJ1-1; clone size: NA; CDR3 DNA: TGTGCCAGCAGTGAATTTGGGGGAGGGGACACTGAAGCTTTCTTT; CDR3 protein: CASSEFGGGDTEAFF
D gene: TRBD2; V gene: TRBV5-1; J gene: TRBJ2-7; clone size: NA; CDR3 DNA: TGCGCCAGCAAGCGGGGGGGTATGGACGAGCAGTACTTC; CDR3 protein: CASKRGGMDEQYF
D gene: NA; V gene: TRBV2; J gene: TRBJ1-1; clone size: NA; CDR3 DNA: TGTGCCAGCAGTCCACAGGTGAACACTGAAGCTTTCTTT; CDR3 protein: CASSPQVNTEAFF
D gene: TRBD1; V gene: TRBV6-5; J gene: TRBJ2-7; clone size: NA; CDR3 DNA: TGTGCCAGCAGTAGGCCAGGGGGCCCCTACGAGCAGTACTTC; CDR3 protein: CASSRPGGPYEQYF
D gene: TRBD1; V gene: TRBV18; J gene: TRBJ2-7; clone size: NA; CDR3 DNA: TGTGCCAGCTCACCGAATCCGGGGACAGGGATGTACGAGCAGTACTTC; CDR3 protein: CASSPNPGTGMYEQYF
D gene: NA; V gene: TRBV5-1; J gene: TRBJ1-4; clone size: NA; CDR3 DNA: TGCGCCAGCAGCAGGGAGCGGCGGAATGAAAAACTGTTTTTT; CDR3 protein: CASSRERRNEKLFF
D gene: TRBD2; V gene: TRBV4-2; J gene: TRBJ2-7; clone size: NA; CDR3 DNA: TGTGCCAGCAGCCAACAACTAGCGGCAAGCTCCTACGAGCAGTACTTC; CDR3 protein: CASSQQLAASSYEQYF
D gene: TRBD1; V gene: TRBV16; J gene: TRBJ1-3; clone size: NA; CDR3 DNA: TGTGCCAGCAGCCCGAGGGGACAGGGGATCAAACTCTTTGGAAACACCATATATTTT; CDR3 protein: CASSPRGQGIKLFGNTIYF
D gene: NA; V gene: TRBV5-4; J gene: TRBJ1-2; clone size: NA; CDR3 DNA: TGTGCCAGCAGCTTGGTGGAGCTTCCTGGCTACACCTTC; CDR3 protein: CASSLVELPGYTF
D gene: NA; V gene: TRBV19; J gene: TRBJ1-1; clone size: NA; CDR3 DNA: TGTGCCAGTAGTTCAACGAGGAACACTGAAGCTTTCTTT; CDR3 protein: CASSSTRNTEAFF
D gene: NA; V gene: TRBV7-9; J gene: TRBJ1-2; clone size: NA; CDR3 DNA: TGTGCCAGCAGCTTAGGGGGCGGGGAAAACTATGGCTACACCTTC; CDR3 protein: CASSLGGGENYGYTF
D gene: TRBD2; V gene: TRBV9; J gene: TRBJ2-1; clone size: NA; CDR3 DNA: TGTGCCAGCAGCGGAGGACTAGCGGGAGCAGGGGGCTCCTACAATGAGCAGTTCTTC; CDR3 protein: CASSGGLAGAGGSYNEQFF
D gene: NA; V gene: TRBV5-1; J gene: TRBJ2-7; clone size: NA; CDR3 DNA: TGCGCCAGCAGCTTGGGAACGGGGGACGAGCAGTACTTC; CDR3 protein: CASSLGTGDEQYF
D gene: TRBD2; V gene: TRBV6-2/TRBV6-3; J gene: TRBJ2-2; clone size: few; CDR3 DNA: TGTGCCAGCATCCCAAGGTGGGGAGCCGCCGGGACTAGCGGGACGAACACCGGGGAGCTGTTTTTT; CDR3 protein: CASIPRWGAAGTSGTNTGELFF
D gene: NA; V gene: TRBV5-1; J gene: TRBJ2-1; clone size: NA; CDR3 DNA: TGCGCCAGCAGCTTGATGGTCGGGAACGACAATGAGCAGTTCTTC; CDR3 protein: CASSLMVGNDNEQFF
D gene: NA; V gene: TRBV11-3; J gene: TRBJ2-3; clone size: few; CDR3 DNA: TGTGCCAGCAGCTTGGGGCGCCAGGCAGATACGCAGTATTTT; CDR3 protein: CASSLGRQADTQYF
D gene: NA; V gene: TRBV5-5; J gene: TRBJ1-1; clone size: medium-sized; CDR3 DNA: TGTGCCAGCAGCTTGGAATGGGGCGGGGGCACTGAAGCTTTCTTT; CDR3 protein: CASSLEWGGGTEAFF
D gene: TRBD2; V gene: TRBV7-9; J gene: TRBJ2-1; clone size: NA; CDR3 DNA: TGTGCCAGCAGCTCACGACTAGCTTTCCATGAGCAGTTCTTC; CDR3 protein: CASSSRLAFHEQFF
D gene: NA; V gene: TRBV3-1/TRBV3-2; J gene: TRBJ1-2; clone size: few; CDR3 DNA: TGTGCCAGCAGCCAAGTACCAGCCTACTATGGCTACACCTTC; CDR3 protein: CASSQVPAYYGYTF
D gene: NA; V gene: TRBV5-1; J gene: TRBJ2-3; clone size: NA; CDR3 DNA: TGCGCCAGCAGCTTGGGAGGGACACCCGACGCATCAGATACGCAGTATTTT; CDR3 protein: CASSLGGTPDASDTQYF
D gene: TRBD2; V gene: TRBV6-6; J gene: TRBJ2-1; clone size: NA; CDR3 DNA: TGTGCCAGCAGCGGGGCGGGCGGGAGGACCCACAATGAGCAGTTCTTC; CDR3 protein: CASSGAGGRTHNEQFF
D gene: TRBD2; V gene: TRBV9; J gene: TRBJ2-7; clone size: NA; CDR3 DNA: TGTGCCAGCAGCCCCCAGGCAGCGGGAGTCTCCTACGAGCAGTACTTC; CDR3 protein: CASSPQAAGVSYEQYF
D gene: NA; V gene: TRBV5-6; J gene: TRBJ1-6; clone size: NA; CDR3 DNA: TGTGCCAGCAGCTTGGCCCGGTATAATTCACCCCTCCACTTT; CDR3 protein: CASSLARYNSPLHF
D gene: NA; V gene: TRBV27; J gene: TRBJ1-6; clone size: NA; CDR3 DNA: TGTGCCAGCAGCTGGCTTTCTGGCAATTCACCCCTCCACTTT; CDR3 protein: CASSWLSGNSPLHF
D gene: TRBD1; V gene: TRBV3-1/TRBV3-2; J gene: TRBJ1-2; clone size: NA; CDR3 DNA: TGTGCCAGCAGCCTGACCAGTACAGGGGCGGGTGGCTACACCTTC; CDR3 protein: CASSLTSTGAGGYTF
D gene: NA; V gene: TRBV2; J gene: TRBJ1-2; clone size: NA; CDR3 DNA: TGTGCCAGCAGTGAAGGGCAGATATATGGCTACACCTTC; CDR3 protein: CASSEGQIYGYTF
D gene: NA; V gene: TRBV3-1/TRBV3-2; J gene: TRBJ1-1; clone size: NA; CDR3 DNA: TGTGCCAGCAGCCCCCCTCTCAAGACAGACGAAGCTTTCTTT; CDR3 protein: CASSPPLKTDEAFF
D gene: NA; V gene: TRBV28; J gene: TRBJ2-3; clone size: once; CDR3 DNA: TGTGCCAGCAGTTTAATAGGAACCACAGATACGCAGTATTTT; CDR3 protein: CASSLIGTTDTQYF
D gene: TRBD2; V gene: TRBV7-2; J gene: TRBJ2-7; clone size: NA; CDR3 DNA: TGTGCCAGCAGCTTAACAAAGCGGGAGGTCGAGCAGTACTTC; CDR3 protein: CASSLTKREVEQYF
D gene: NA; V gene: TRBV5-8; J gene: TRBJ2-2; clone size: few; CDR3 DNA: TGTGCCAGCAGCTTGGTCTGGGGCGGGAAGAACACCGGGGAGCTGTTTTTT; CDR3 protein: CASSLVWGGKNTGELFF
D gene: NA; V gene: TRBV7-9; J gene: TRBJ2-7; clone size: NA; CDR3 DNA: TGTGCCAGCAGCGCGACACAGGGTTTCCACGAGCAGTACTTC; CDR3 protein: CASSATQGFHEQYF
D gene: NA; V gene: TRBV6-5; J gene: TRBJ2-2; clone size: NA; CDR3 DNA: TGTGCCAGCAGTTTTAGTCGCACCGGGGAGCTGTTTTTT; CDR3 protein: CASSFSRTGELFF
D gene: NA; V gene: TRBV9; J gene: TRBJ1-1; clone size: NA; CDR3 DNA: TGTGCCAGCAGCGTAGTTTCTGCCAACACTGAAGCTTTCTTT; CDR3 protein: CASSVVSANTEAFF
D gene: NA; V gene: TRBV2; J gene: TRBJ2-7; clone size: NA; CDR3 DNA: TGTGCCAGCAGTGATGGTGTGAGTTCCTACGAGCAGTACTTC; CDR3 protein: CASSDGVSSYEQYF